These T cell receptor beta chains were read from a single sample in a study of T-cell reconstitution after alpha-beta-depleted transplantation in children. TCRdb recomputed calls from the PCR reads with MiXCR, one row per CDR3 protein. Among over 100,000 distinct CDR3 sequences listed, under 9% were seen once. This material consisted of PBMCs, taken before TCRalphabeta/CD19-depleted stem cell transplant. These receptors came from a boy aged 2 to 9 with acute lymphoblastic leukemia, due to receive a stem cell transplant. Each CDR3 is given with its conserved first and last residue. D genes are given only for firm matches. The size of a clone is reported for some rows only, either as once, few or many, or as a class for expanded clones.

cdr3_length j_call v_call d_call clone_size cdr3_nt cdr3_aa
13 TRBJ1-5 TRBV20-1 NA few TGCAGTGCTATAAGGCAGGGAGATCAGCCCCAGCATTTT CSAIRQGDQPQHF
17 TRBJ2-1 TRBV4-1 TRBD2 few TGCGCCAGCAGCCAAGGGCGGGGGGGCACACTTAACAATGAGCAGTTCTTC CASSQGRGGTLNNEQFF
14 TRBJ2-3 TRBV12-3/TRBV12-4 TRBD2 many TGTGCCAGCAGTGTTAGCGGGGGCACAGATACGCAGTATTTT CASSVSGGTDTQYF
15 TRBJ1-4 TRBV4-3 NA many TGCGCCAGCAGCCAAGGCCCCAGCCTTAATGAAAAACTGTTTTTT CASSQGPSLNEKLFF
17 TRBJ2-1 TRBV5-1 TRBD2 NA TGCGCCAGCAGCCCACTAGCGGGGGGGGCCTCCTACAATGAGCAGTTCTTC CASSPLAGGASYNEQFF
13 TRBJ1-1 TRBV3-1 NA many TGTGCCAGCAGCCGCCCAGGGGTGGGGGAAGCTTTCTTT CASSRPGVGEAFF
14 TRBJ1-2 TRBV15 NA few TGTGCCACCAGCGTAAAGGGGACCACCTATGGCTACACCTTC CATSVKGTTYGYTF
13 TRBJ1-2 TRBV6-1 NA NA TGTGCCAGCAGTACGGGGGGACTCTATGGCTACACCTTC CASSTGGLYGYTF
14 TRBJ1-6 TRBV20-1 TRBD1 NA TGCAGTGCTTACTCGACAGGGGCAGACTCACCCCTCCACTTT CSAYSTGADSPLHF
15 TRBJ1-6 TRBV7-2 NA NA TGTGCCAGCAGCGCCCGACACTTCGAGGGCTCACCCCTCCACTTT CASSARHFEGSPLHF
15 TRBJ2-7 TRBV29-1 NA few TGCAGCGTTGTCGGAAAGGAACCAACCATCTACGAGCAGTACTTC CSVVGKEPTIYEQYF
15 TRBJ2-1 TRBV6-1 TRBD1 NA TGTGCCAGCGCAACGACAGGGGGCGCCTACAATGAGCAGTTCTTC CASATTGGAYNEQFF
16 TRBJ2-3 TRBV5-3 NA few TGTGCCAGAAGCTTGACGTCAGCCGATCGCACAGATACGCAGTATTTT CARSLTSADRTDTQYF
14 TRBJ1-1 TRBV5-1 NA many TGCGCCAGCAGCTTGACTGACGGCAACACTGAAGCTTTCTTT CASSLTDGNTEAFF
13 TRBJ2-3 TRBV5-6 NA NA TGTGCCAGCAGCTTGGGTGGTATCGATACGCAGTATTTT CASSLGGIDTQYF
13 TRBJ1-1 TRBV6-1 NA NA TGTGCCAGCAAGGAAGGGCTGAACACTGAAGCTTTCTTT CASKEGLNTEAFF
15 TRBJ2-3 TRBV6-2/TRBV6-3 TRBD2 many TGTGCCAGCAGCAACGGGGGGTCTAGCACAGATACGCAGTATTTT CASSNGGSSTDTQYF
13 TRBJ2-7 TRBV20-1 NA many TGCAGTGCTAGAGATAAAAGCGAGTACGAGCAGTACTTC CSARDKSEYEQYF
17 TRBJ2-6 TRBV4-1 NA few TGCGCCAGCAGCCAAGGGCTGGACAGAGCTGGGGCCAACGTCCTGACTTTC CASSQGLDRAGANVLTF
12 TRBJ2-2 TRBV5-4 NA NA TGTGCCAGCGTTGAGTTCACCGGGGAGCTGTTTTTT CASVEFTGELFF
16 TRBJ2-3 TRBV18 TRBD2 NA TGTGCCAGCTCACGCGCTAGCGGGGGGCTCACAGATACGCAGTATTTT CASSRASGGLTDTQYF
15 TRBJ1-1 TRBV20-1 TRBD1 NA TGCAGTGCTAGAGGGACAGGTAACTCTAACACTGAAGCTTTCTTT CSARGTGNSNTEAFF
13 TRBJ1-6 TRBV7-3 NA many TGTGCCAGCAGCTCTTACAGGGATTCACCCCTCCACTTT CASSSYRDSPLHF
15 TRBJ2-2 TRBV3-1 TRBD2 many TGTGCCAGCAGCCAAGACGGGGGGGCCACCGGGGAGCTGTTTTTT CASSQDGGATGELFF
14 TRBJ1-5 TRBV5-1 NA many TGCGCCAGCAGCTTGGATGGGGGCGGTCAGCCCCAGCATTTT CASSLDGGGQPQHF
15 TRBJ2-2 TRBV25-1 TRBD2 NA TGTGCCAGCAGTGAAGGAGCGGGAGGTTTCGGGGAGCTGTTTTTT CASSEGAGGFGELFF
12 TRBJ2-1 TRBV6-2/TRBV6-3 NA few TGTGCCAGCACCCACGGCGGTGGTGAGCAGTTCTTC CASTHGGGEQFF
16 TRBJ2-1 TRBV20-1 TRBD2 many TGCAGTGCTATACTAGCGGGGGGAAGCTCCTACAATGAGCAGTTCTTC CSAILAGGSSYNEQFF
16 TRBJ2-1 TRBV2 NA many TGTGCCAGCACCAAGGACAGCCTCAGCTCCTACAATGAGCAGTTCTTC CASTKDSLSSYNEQFF
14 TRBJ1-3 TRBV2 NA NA TGTGCCAGCAGTGTAATGGCTTTCGGAAACACCATATATTTT CASSVMAFGNTIYF
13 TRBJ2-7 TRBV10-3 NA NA TGTGCCATCAGCCCAGACTCTTGGGCCGGGCAGTACTTC CAISPDSWAGQYF
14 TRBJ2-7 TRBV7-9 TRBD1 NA TGTGCCAGCAGCTTGGGGACAGGCTTATCCGAGCAGTACTTC CASSLGTGLSEQYF
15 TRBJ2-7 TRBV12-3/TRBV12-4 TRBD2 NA TGTGCCAGCAGACTCGGGACTAGCGGATCCTACGAGCAGTACTTC CASRLGTSGSYEQYF
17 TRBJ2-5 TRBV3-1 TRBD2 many TGTGCCAGCAGCCACAACCCCGGGACTAGCTCCAAAGAGACCCAGTACTTC CASSHNPGTSSKETQYF